The clone carrying this T cell receptor beta chain came up a few times. The entry originates in a study of shared clonotypes between healthy human individuals. TCRdb's copy holds only in-frame clones and misses some; the assay was immunoSEQ multiplex PCR. The table includes 150,000 to 200,000 clones, roughly 91% detected once. Germline assignment: CDR1 MNHEY and CDR2 SVGAGI. The CDR3 totals 13 residues. V lost 6 bases and J 7 bases, leaving 16 bases between the germline ends. Material: naive CD4+ T cells sorted from blood. Described subset: CD45RA+ positively selected. The chain combines TRBV6-5 with TRBJ2-7, with D perhaps given as TRBD1 or TRBD2 (5 bases each). The clonotype originates from a woman in her twenties or thirties in good health. The chain's CDR3 is CASRLGRGKEQYF. For the CDR3, the DNA is TGTGCCAGCAGATTGGGACGGGGAAAAGAGCAGTACTTC.